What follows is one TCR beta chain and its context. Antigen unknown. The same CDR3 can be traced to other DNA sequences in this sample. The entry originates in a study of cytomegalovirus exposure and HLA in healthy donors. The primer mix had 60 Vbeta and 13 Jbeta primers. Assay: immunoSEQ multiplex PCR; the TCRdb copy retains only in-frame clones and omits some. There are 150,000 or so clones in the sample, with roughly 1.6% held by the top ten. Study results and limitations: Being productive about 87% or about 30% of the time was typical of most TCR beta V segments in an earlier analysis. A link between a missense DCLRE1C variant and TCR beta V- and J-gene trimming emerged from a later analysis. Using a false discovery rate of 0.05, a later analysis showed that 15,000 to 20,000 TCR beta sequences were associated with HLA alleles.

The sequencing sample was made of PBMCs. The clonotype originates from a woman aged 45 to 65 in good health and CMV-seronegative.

The CDR3 coding sequence is TGTGCCAGCAGTGACAGTGGCAATCAGCCCCAGCATTTT. Translated: CASSDSGNQPQHF. The chain couples TRBV2 to TRBJ1-5; no reliable D call. Germline V gives CDR1 SNHLY, CDR2 FYNNEI. V was cut by 3 bases and J by 2 bases, with 5 bases left in between. The CDR3 runs to 13 residues.